Below are 2 T cell receptor beta chains sequenced from a single sample in a study of cytomegalovirus exposure and HLA in healthy donors. 13 Jbeta primers and 60 Vbeta primers were used for the PCR. Clones were read by immunoSEQ multiplex PCR, and TCRdb kept only the in-frame ones, dropping some. The sample lists under 250,000 clones, more than 75% occurring once. The sequenced sample consisted of PBMCs. Receptor source: a male donor in good health and CMV-seronegative.

This clone was seen only a few times. The rearrangement uses TRBV6-1 and TRBJ2-5; 9 bases agree with TRBD1. Germline CDR1 reads MNHNS; CDR2 reads SASEGT. Germline trimming cut 6 bases from V and 5 bases from J; bases unmatched to any gene: 4. The CDR3 covers 13 residues. CDR3 DNA: TGTGCCAGCAGCCGGGACAGGGATGAGACCCAGTACTTC. Residues: CASSRDRDETQYF.

V and J are TRBV27 and TRBJ2-7; D perhaps matches TRBD1 (7 bases). This CDR3 comprises 14 residues. The germline gives CDR1 MNHEY, CDR2 SMNVEV (reference sequence). The V and J ends lost 3 bases and 1 base respectively, with 10 bases between them. CDR3 sequence reads: CASSFQGGSYEQYF. For the CDR3, the DNA is TGTGCCAGCAGTTTTCAGGGGGGATCCTACGAGCAGTACTTC.